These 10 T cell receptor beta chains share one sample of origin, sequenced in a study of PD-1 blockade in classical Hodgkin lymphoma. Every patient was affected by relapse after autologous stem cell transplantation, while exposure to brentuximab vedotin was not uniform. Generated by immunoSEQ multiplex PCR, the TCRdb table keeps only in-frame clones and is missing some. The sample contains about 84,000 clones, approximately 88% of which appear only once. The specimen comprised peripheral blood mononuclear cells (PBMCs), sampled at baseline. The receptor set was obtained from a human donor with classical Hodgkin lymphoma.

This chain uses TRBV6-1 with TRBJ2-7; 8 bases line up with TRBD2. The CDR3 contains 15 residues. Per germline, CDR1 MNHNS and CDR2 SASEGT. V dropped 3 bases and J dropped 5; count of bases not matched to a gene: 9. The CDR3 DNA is TGTGCCAGCAGTGAGAGGCGGGAGGAAATGGACGAGCAGTACTTC. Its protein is CASSERREEMDEQYF.

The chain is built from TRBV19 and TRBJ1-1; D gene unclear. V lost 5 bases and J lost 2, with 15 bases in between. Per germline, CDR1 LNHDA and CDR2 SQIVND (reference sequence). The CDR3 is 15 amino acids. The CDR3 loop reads CASSPSGGRNTEAFF. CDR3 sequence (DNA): TGTGCCAGTAGTCCCTCCGGAGGGCGTAACACTGAAGCTTTCTTT.

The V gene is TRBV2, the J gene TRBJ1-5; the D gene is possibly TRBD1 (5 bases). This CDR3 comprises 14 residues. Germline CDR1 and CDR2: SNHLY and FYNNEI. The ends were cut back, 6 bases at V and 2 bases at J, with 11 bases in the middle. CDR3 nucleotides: TGTGCCAGCAGAGCAGGGACGCGCAATCAGCCCCAGCATTTT. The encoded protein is CASRAGTRNQPQHF. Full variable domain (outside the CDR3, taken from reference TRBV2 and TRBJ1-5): EPEVTQTPSHQVTQMGQEVILRCVPISNHLYFYWYRQILGQKVEFLVSFYNNEISEKSEIFDDQFSVERPDGSNFTLKIRSTKLEDSAMYFCASRAGTRNQPQHFGDGTRLSIL.

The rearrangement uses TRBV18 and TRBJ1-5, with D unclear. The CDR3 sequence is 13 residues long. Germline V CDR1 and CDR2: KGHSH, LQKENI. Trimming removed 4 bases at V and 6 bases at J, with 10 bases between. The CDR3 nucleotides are TGTGCCAGCTCACGAGACCGGGGTCAGCCCCAGCATTTT. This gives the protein CASSRDRGQPQHF.

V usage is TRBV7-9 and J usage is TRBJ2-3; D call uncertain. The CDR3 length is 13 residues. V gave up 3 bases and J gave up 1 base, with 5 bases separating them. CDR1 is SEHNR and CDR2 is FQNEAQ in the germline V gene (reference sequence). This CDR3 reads CASSFIGTDTQYF. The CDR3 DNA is TGTGCCAGCAGCTTTATAGGCACAGATACGCAGTATTTT.

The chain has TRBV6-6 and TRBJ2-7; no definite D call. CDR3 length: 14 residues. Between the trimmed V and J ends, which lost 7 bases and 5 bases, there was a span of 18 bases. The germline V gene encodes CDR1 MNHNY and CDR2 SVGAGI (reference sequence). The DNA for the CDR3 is TGTGCCAGCACCCAACCACATGCCAGTGACGAGCAGTACTTC. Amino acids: CASTQPHASDEQYF.

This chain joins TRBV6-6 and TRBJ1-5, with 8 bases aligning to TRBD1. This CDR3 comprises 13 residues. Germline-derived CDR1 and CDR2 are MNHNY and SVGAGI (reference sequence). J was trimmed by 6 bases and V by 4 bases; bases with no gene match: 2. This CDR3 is CASSSGQGQPQHF. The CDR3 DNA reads TGTGCCAGCAGTTCCGGACAGGGTCAGCCCCAGCATTTT.

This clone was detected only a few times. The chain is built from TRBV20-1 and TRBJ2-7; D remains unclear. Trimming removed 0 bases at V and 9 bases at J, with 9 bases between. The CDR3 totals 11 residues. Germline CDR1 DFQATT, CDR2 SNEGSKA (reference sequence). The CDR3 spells CSARDRVLQYF. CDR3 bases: TGCAGTGCTAGAGATAGGGTTTTGCAGTACTTC.

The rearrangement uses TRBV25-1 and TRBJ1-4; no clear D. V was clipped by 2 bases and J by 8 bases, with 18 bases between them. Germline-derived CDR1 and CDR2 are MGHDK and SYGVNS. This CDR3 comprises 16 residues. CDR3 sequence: CASSEMKLLSEEKLFF. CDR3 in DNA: TGTGCCAGCAGTGAAATGAAGCTTCTTAGCGAGGAAAAACTGTTTTTT.

This CDR3 reads CASSSPERDGSYEQYF. In DNA, the CDR3 is TGTGCCAGCAGCTCACCCGAGCGGGACGGGTCATACGAGCAGTACTTC. The chain uses TRBV7-9 and TRBJ2-7; 7 bases line up with TRBD2. The CDR3 is 16 amino acids. Looked up from germline, CDR1 is SEHNR and CDR2 is FQNEAQ (reference sequence). With 4 bases clipped from V and 4 bases from J, the junction kept 13 bases outside the gene matches.